This entry concerns a single T cell receptor beta chain. These data are taken from a study of blood T cell repertoires in COVID-19. Background on the study: Specimens from acute and convalescent COVID-19 originated in the United States, Italy and Spain. PBMCs, B-cell-depleted T cells, or T cells provided the cDNA or gDNA that made up the material.

Data came from immunoSEQ multiplex PCR; TCRdb stores just in-frame clones and leaves some out. The table includes 180,000 or so clones, 70% to 85% detected once. This clonotype was sampled from a man aged 55 to 70 who had recovered from COVID-19. Sequenced material: peripheral blood.

The CDR3, as DNA: TGCGCCAGCAGCCAATTAACAGGGAATGCGTGGGTAGGCGCCAAAAACATTCAGTACTTC. Its translation is CASSQLTGNAWVGAKNIQYF. The V and J genes are TRBV4-1 and TRBJ2-4; TRBD1 is a possible D gene (6 bases). Per germline, CDR1 MGHRA and CDR2 YSYEKL. This CDR3 is 20 amino acids long. The germline V and J ends were trimmed by 2 bases and 1 base, with 24 bases remaining between them.